Listed below are T cell receptor beta chains from one sample, sequenced in a study of cytomegalovirus exposure and HLA in healthy donors. The assay was immunoSEQ multiplex PCR, and TCRdb's table has in-frame clones only and misses some. The data contain about 140,000 clones, around 81% of them singletons. The sample taken for sequencing was PBMCs. The receptors shown here come from a male donor in good health and CMV-seronegative. CDR3s include the opening cysteine and the closing phenylalanine or tryptophan. The D gene is left open where the match is weak. Clone size, where shown, is once, few, many, or a class for clones that have expanded.

NA,TRBV30,TRBJ2-5,NA,TGTGCCTGGAGTGTAAAGAGGCGGGCCGTAGGCGAGACCCAGTACTTC,CAWSVKRRAVGETQYF
NA,TRBV7-3,TRBJ1-5,NA,TGTGCCAGCAGCTTAACGCCAGATCAGCCCCAGCATTTT,CASSLTPDQPQHF
TRBD1,TRBV2,TRBJ2-5,NA,TGTGCCAGCAGTGCCGGGGACAGTGTCCAAGAGACCCAGTACTTC,CASSAGDSVQETQYF
NA,TRBV7-9,TRBJ2-7,NA,TGTGCCAGCATCCATTCCCCTAATGCGGGAAACGAGCAGTACTTC,CASIHSPNAGNEQYF
NA,TRBV11-1,TRBJ2-7,NA,TGTGCCAGCAGTCTCCGGGTCTCCTACGAGCAGTACTTC,CASSLRVSYEQYF
NA,TRBV6-5,TRBJ2-3,NA,TGTGCCAGCAGTAGAGGGTCAGATACGCAGTATTTT,CASSRGSDTQYF
NA,TRBV30,TRBJ2-3,NA,TGTGCCTGGAGTGCCATTCTGGGGGGAACAGATACGCAGTATTTT,CAWSAILGGTDTQYF
NA,TRBV2,TRBJ2-3,NA,TGTGCCAGCAGTGAAGATTACACAGATACGCAGTATTTT,CASSEDYTDTQYF
TRBD1,TRBV30,TRBJ1-2,NA,TGTGCCTGGAACAGGGGGCTTGGAGGCTACACCTTC,CAWNRGLGGYTF
NA,TRBV9,TRBJ1-2,NA,TGTGCCAGCAGCGTAGAAGACAGTCCTTCCGTTAGGTATGGCTACACCTTC,CASSVEDSPSVRYGYTF
NA,TRBV7-9,TRBJ1-4,few,TGTGCCAGCGGACAGCCTAATGAAAAACTGTTTTTT,CASGQPNEKLFF
TRBD2,TRBV5-1,TRBJ2-5,NA,TGCGCCAGCAGCCTTCAGGGGACTAGCGGGAGTGGGGAGACCCAGTACTTC,CASSLQGTSGSGETQYF
NA,TRBV4-1,TRBJ2-2,NA,TGCGCCAGCAGCCCCGCGGCCACCTTGGGTGGGGAGCTGTTTTTT,CASSPAATLGGELFF
NA,TRBV7-2,TRBJ2-1,few,TGTGCCAGCAGTCCCGACGGGAGATCCTACAATGAGCAGTTCTTC,CASSPDGRSYNEQFF
NA,TRBV6-1,TRBJ1-4,NA,TGTGCCAGCAGTGGAGTCGGGTTCCGAGATGAAAAACTGTTTTTT,CASSGVGFRDEKLFF
TRBD2,TRBV4-2,TRBJ2-4,NA,TGTGCCAGCAGCCAAGATTTGGGAGCGGGGGGCGGTAACATTCAGTACTTC,CASSQDLGAGGGNIQYF
TRBD2,TRBV2,TRBJ2-7,NA,TGTGCCAGCTCCTCAGGACTAGCGGGAGTAGTCTACGAGCAGTACTTC,CASSSGLAGVVYEQYF
NA,TRBV9,TRBJ2-3,NA,TGTGCCAGCAGCGTAGCTGGCGGGACTAGCACAGATACGCAGTATTTT,CASSVAGGTSTDTQYF
NA,TRBV29-1,TRBJ1-1,NA,TGCAGCGTTGAAGGGGGCGGGAACACTGAAGCTTTCTTT,CSVEGGGNTEAFF
NA,TRBV18,TRBJ1-3,once,TGTGCCAGCTCACCAGGAGGAGCTGGAAACACCATATATTTT,CASSPGGAGNTIYF
TRBD1,TRBV30,TRBJ2-7,NA,TGTGCCTGGACAGGGGGCTACGAGCAGTACTTC,CAWTGGYEQYF
NA,TRBV9,TRBJ1-1,few,TGTGCCAGCAGCTCCCAGACAGGGAACACTGAAGCTTTCTTT,CASSSQTGNTEAFF
TRBD1,TRBV4-2,TRBJ1-4,NA,TGTGCCAGCAGCCAAGGGGCAGGGGGGAGTAATGAAAAACTGTTTTTT,CASSQGAGGSNEKLFF
NA,TRBV5-1,TRBJ1-2,NA,TGCGCCAGCAGCTTAGGCCCGGGGAACTATGGCTACACCTTC,CASSLGPGNYGYTF
TRBD1,TRBV19,TRBJ1-1,NA,TGTGCCAGTAGTGAGGGGGCGCTGTTCACTGAAGCTTTCTTT,CASSEGALFTEAFF
TRBD1,TRBV7-9,TRBJ1-1,NA,TGTGCCAGCAGCTTTCGGCAGGGGGTAGCTTTCTTT,CASSFRQGVAFF
NA,TRBV18,TRBJ1-2,NA,TGTGCCAGCTCACGGGGAGAATCTAACTATGGCTACACCTTC,CASSRGESNYGYTF